The 29 T cell receptor beta chains listed next were all sequenced from one sample in a study of early T cells in non-severe SARS-CoV-2 infection. TCRdb passed the 5' RACE reads through MiXCR, listing each CDR3 protein once. The sample includes 45,000 to 60,000 distinct CDR3 sequences, roughly a tenth seen only once; the top ten take under 5%. Sequencing was carried out using whole blood. These TCRs come from an adult who was a healthcare worker with PCR-confirmed SARS-CoV-2 infection or an uninfected control (not recorded which).

This clonotype was picked up many times. This chain joins TRBV6-2 or TRBV6-3 and TRBJ2-5; 7 nucleotides align to TRBD1. This CDR3 has 14 amino acids. CDR1 and CDR2 from the germline V gene are MNHEY and SVGEGT. With 2 bases clipped from V and 4 bases from J, the junction kept 4 bases outside the gene matches. The CDR3 region has the DNA TGTGCCAGCAGTTACGGACAGGAGACAGAGACCCAGTACTTC. It encodes CASSYGQETETQYF.

The sample holds a few counts of this clonotype. This CDR3 reads CASRGLAVGEQFF. DNA of the CDR3: TGTGCCAGCCGAGGACTAGCAGTCGGTGAGCAGTTCTTC. The V call is TRBV27, the J call TRBJ2-1, with TRBD2 matching 8 bases. V was clipped by 8 bases and J by 9 bases; unmatched bases: 9. Germline CDR1 is MNHEY and CDR2 is SMNVEV (reference sequence). The CDR3 covers 13 residues.

The V gene is TRBV20-1, the J gene TRBJ2-1, with 9 bases that match TRBD2. V shed 3 bases, J shed 4 bases, and the junction held 4 bases outside the gene matches. CDR3 length equals 14 residues. The germline CDR1 and CDR2 sequences are DFQATT and SNEGSKA (reference sequence). In DNA, the CDR3 is TGCAGTGCTAGCGCTAGCGGGAAGTACAATGAGCAGTTCTTC. The encoded protein is CSASASGKYNEQFF.

This clonotype was picked up many times. V usage is TRBV6-2 or TRBV6-3 and J usage is TRBJ2-5, with TRBD1 identical over 10 bases. In germline, CDR1 is MNHEY, CDR2 SVGEGT. CDR3 length: 17 amino acids. The junction had 6 bases not matched to a gene; V was cut back by 2 bases and J by 0 bases. As DNA, the CDR3 is TGTGCCAGCAGTTACACGCGGACAGGGGGAAACCAAGAGACCCAGTACTTC. Translated: CASSYTRTGGNQETQYF.

The chain uses TRBV7-9 and TRBJ1-2; D is ambiguous. Between the trimmed V and J ends, which lost 5 bases and 4 bases, there was a span of 14 bases. In germline, CDR1 is SEHNR, CDR2 FQNEAQ (reference sequence). The CDR3 is 14 residues long. The CDR3 sequence: CASSHGGVSYGYTF. Written as DNA, the CDR3 is TGTGCCAGCAGCCATGGCGGGGTCTCCTATGGCTACACCTTC. Looking up the rest from reference TRBV7-9 and TRBJ1-2 gives the full variable domain: DTGVSQNPRHKITKRGQNVTFRCDPISEHNRLYWYRQTLGQGPEFLTYFQNEAQLEKSRLLSDRFSAERPKGSFSTLEIQRTEQGDSAMYLCASSHGGVSYGYTFGSGTRLTVV.

The table lists this clonotype with many counts. The chain combines TRBV4-1 with TRBJ1-4; D remains unclear. Between the trimmed V and J ends, which lost 4 bases and 10 bases, there was a span of 10 bases. CDR3 size: 12 residues. Germline V lookup: CDR1 MGHRA, CDR2 YSYEKL. The CDR3, as DNA: TGCGCCAGCAGCCCTCTCCGGGGAAAACTGTTTTTT. The encoded protein is CASSPLRGKLFF.

This clonotype occurred many times. The genes are TRBV12-3 or TRBV12-4 and TRBJ2-1; 11 bases agree with TRBD2. The length of the CDR3 is 17 residues. Trimming took 10 bases from V and 7 from J; bases not matched to a gene: 18. DNA of the CDR3: TGTGCCACCAAAGAACTCCGAACTAGCGGGAGTTTTAATGAGCAGTTCTTC. This codes for CATKELRTSGSFNEQFF.

About this clonotype itself: This may be a read error: a much more frequent sequence differs by one nucleotide. V is TRBV18 and J is TRBJ1-1, with D possibly matching TRBD1 (5 bases). The CDR3 spans 14 residues. Germline V gives CDR1 KGHSH, CDR2 LQKENI. In DNA, the CDR3 is TGTACCAGCTCTCGAATCCGGGACAACACTGAAGCTTTCTTT. It is translated as CTSSRIRDNTEAFF.

This clonotype has just a few counts. The rearrangement joins TRBV7-9 to TRBJ1-2, with D perhaps TRBD1 (6 bases). CDR3 length: 12 residues. Trimming left V 3 bases short and J 9 bases short, with 11 bases between. Germline CDR1 is SEHNR and CDR2 is FQNEAQ (reference sequence). The CDR3 here is CASSLWQGSYTF. For the CDR3, the DNA is TGTGCCAGCAGCTTGTGGCAGGGGAGCTACACCTTC.

V and J are TRBV9 and TRBJ2-3; 7 bases map to TRBD2. The CDR3 has 16 residues. Germline CDR1 SGDLS, CDR2 YYNGEE. V lost 0 bases, J lost 5 bases, and 9 bases stayed unmatched. The CDR3 sequence: CASSVGSTSVEDTQYF. DNA for the CDR3: TGTGCCAGCAGCGTAGGTAGCACTAGCGTTGAAGATACGCAGTATTTT.

The CDR3 region is CSARDRGAIYNEQFF. CDR3 DNA: TGCAGTGCTAGAGATAGAGGGGCAATATACAATGAGCAGTTCTTC. The V gene is TRBV20-1, the J gene TRBJ2-1; D could derive from TRBD1 or TRBD2 (5 bases each). Trimming took off 0 bases at V and 4 bases at J, with 13 bases between the two ends. The CDR3 runs to 15 residues. Germline loops: CDR1 DFQATT, CDR2 SNEGSKA (reference sequence).

This clonotype was detected many times. V is TRBV5-4 and J is TRBJ2-6; perhaps TRBD1 as D (6 bases). The length of the CDR3 is 15 residues. Between the trimmed V and J ends, which lost 4 bases and 2 bases, there was a span of 10 bases. Germline values: CDR1 SGHNT, CDR2 YYREEE (reference sequence). Written as DNA, the CDR3 is TGTGCCAGCAGCACGTACAGGGCTGGGGCCAACGTCCTGACTTTC. Protein: CASSTYRAGANVLTF.

This clonotype was picked up many times. The chain employs TRBV7-9 and TRBJ2-7, with 16 positions matching TRBD2. The length of the CDR3 is 20 residues. The V and J ends lost 0 bases and 4 bases, in that order; junction bases with no gene match: 12. Germline CDR1 and CDR2: SEHNR and FQNEAQ (reference sequence). The CDR3 is CASSLALGLAGGTEKYEQYF. The CDR3 DNA reads as TGTGCCAGCAGCTTAGCTTTGGGACTAGCGGGAGGGACGGAAAAATACGAGCAGTACTTC.

Comment on this clonotype: The conserved final phenylalanine or tryptophan is absent from the CDR3, which likely points to a read error. The V call is TRBV7-3, the J call TRBJ2-1; D not certain. Germline CDR1 SGHTA, CDR2 FQGTGA. The CDR3 runs to 12 residues. Trimming took off 3 bases at V and 6 bases at J, with 6 bases between the two ends. In DNA form, the CDR3 reads TGTGCCAGCAGCTTCAACAGCAATGAGCAGTTCTCC. It specifies CASSFNSNEQFS.

This clonotype was seen ten or more times. CDR3 region: CASSEIPSGANVLTF. The CDR3 region has the DNA TGTGCCAGCAGCGAAATTCCCTCTGGGGCCAACGTCCTGACTTTC. The genes are TRBV3-1 and TRBJ2-6; D call uncertain. The CDR3 contains 15 residues. Germline values: CDR1 LGHDT, CDR2 YNNKEL (reference sequence). V was trimmed by 5 bases and J by 0 bases, leaving 8 bases between them. Using reference TRBV3-1 and TRBJ2-6 for the parts outside the CDR3, the full variable domain is DTAVSQTPKYLVTQMGNDKSIKCEQNLGHDTMYWYKQDSKKFLKIMFSYNNKELIINETVPNRFSPKSPDKAHLNLHINSLELGDSAVYFCASSEIPSGANVLTFGAGSRLTVL.

V and J are TRBV9 and TRBJ2-1, with D uncertain. Per the germline V gene, CDR1 is SGDLS and CDR2 is YYNGEE. This CDR3 has 14 residues. The V gene lost 3 bases and the J gene lost 5 bases, with 12 bases spanning the gap. The CDR3 reads CASSGVGGHNEQFF. CDR3 nucleotide sequence: TGTGCCAGCAGCGGAGTGGGCGGCCACAATGAGCAGTTCTTC.

This clonotype was counted many times. The chain combines TRBV7-9 with TRBJ2-7; maybe TRBD1 (6 bases). Germline V lookup: CDR1 SEHNR, CDR2 FQNEAQ (reference sequence). Trimming removed 5 bases at V and 4 bases at J, with 9 bases between. The CDR3 is 12 amino acids. CDR3 amino acids: CASSLTGYEQYF. The CDR3 DNA reads as TGTGCCAGCAGCCTTACAGGGTACGAGCAGTACTTC.

With regard to this clonotype: It may be a read error: a sequence one base away is much more abundant. The chain links TRBV12-3 or TRBV12-4 to TRBJ2-5; D possibly uses TRBD1 or TRBD2 (6 bases each). CDR3 length: 14 amino acids. The CDR3 nucleotides are TGTGCCAGCAGTTCCAACAGGGAGGAAGAGTCCCAGTACTTC. Amino acids: CASSSNREEESQYF.

This chain joins TRBV5-1 and TRBJ2-3, with 7 bases that match TRBD2. V lost 4 bases to trimming and J lost 0 bases; unmatched junction nucleotides: 5. The CDR3 consists of 15 residues. From germline, CDR1 is SGHRS and CDR2 YFSETQ. The DNA of the CDR3 is TGCGCCAGCAGCCTGGGAGGGGCAAGCACAGATACGCAGTATTTT. Protein: CASSLGGASTDTQYF.

This clonotype was detected ten times or more. The chain combines TRBV4-1 with TRBJ2-5; TRBD1 or TRBD2 may be the D gene (6 bases each). CDR3 length: 13 residues. V dropped 5 bases and J dropped 4 bases, with 11 bases sitting between them. CDR1 is MGHRA, CDR2 YSYEKL, per germline. The CDR3 reads CASSRGATETQYF. CDR3 coding DNA: TGCGCCAGCAGCAGGGGGGCCACAGAGACCCAGTACTTC.

The J gene is TRBJ2-5, the V gene TRBV29-1; D gene unclear. The V and J ends lost 6 bases and 5 bases respectively, with 10 bases between them. Germline-derived CDR1 and CDR2 are SQVTM and ANQGSEA. CDR3 length equals 11 residues. CDR3 DNA sequence: TGCAGCGTGGACGGCCACGAGACCCAGTACTTC. This translates into CSVDGHETQYF.

J is TRBJ2-7 and V is TRBV19; D is undetermined. The CDR3 sequence is 14 residues long. Germline V gene sequence: CDR1 LNHDA, CDR2 SQIVND (reference sequence). Trimming removed 6 bases at V and 6 bases at J, with 18 bases between. CDR3: CASRNGIWAPEQYF. The CDR3 DNA follows: TGTGCCAGTAGGAACGGCATTTGGGCTCCCGAGCAGTACTTC. Full variable domain (rest looked up from reference TRBV19 and TRBJ2-7): DGGITQSPKYLFRKEGQNVTLSCEQNLNHDAMYWYRQDPGQGLRLIYYSQIVNDFQKGDIAEGYSVSREKKESFPLTVTSAQKNPTAFYLCASRNGIWAPEQYFGPGTRLTVT.

The V and J genes are TRBV7-9 and TRBJ2-2; 12 bases agree with TRBD2. Germline lookup yields CDR1 SEHNR and CDR2 FQNEAQ (reference sequence). The CDR3 is 16 amino acids. The ends lost 4 bases at V and 5 bases at J; junction bases unmatched: 5. The chain's CDR3 is CASSSWTSGITGELFF. The CDR3, as DNA: TGTGCCAGCAGCTCCTGGACTAGCGGGATTACCGGGGAGCTGTTTTTT.

The gene calls are TRBV7-3 and TRBJ2-5, with a tentative D call TRBD1 (6 bases). Per the germline V gene, CDR1 is SGHTA and CDR2 is FQGTGA. Trimming stripped 3 bases from V and 3 bases from J, with 8 bases between. The CDR3 has 13 amino acids. CDR3 region: CASSFGQKETQYF. DNA for the CDR3: TGTGCCAGCAGCTTCGGACAGAAAGAGACCCAGTACTTC.

This chain uses TRBV5-5 with TRBJ2-5, with 7 bases lining up with TRBD1. The CDR3 length is 13 residues. After removal of 3 bases from V and 5 bases from J, the junction contained 4 bases not matched to a gene. Germline V gene data show CDR1 as SGHKS and CDR2 as YYEKEE (reference sequence). CDR3 coding DNA: TGTGCCAGCAGCTCACAGGGGTTGGAGACCCAGTACTTC. Its translation is CASSSQGLETQYF.

This clonotype occurred many times. The V call is TRBV7-8, the J call TRBJ2-1, with no clear D. The ends were cut back, 5 bases at V and 9 bases at J, with 23 bases in the middle. CDR1 is SGHVS, CDR2 FQNEAQ, per germline. The CDR3 covers 16 residues. CDR3 in amino acids: CASSTKLGLPPAEQFF. In DNA form, the CDR3 reads TGTGCCAGCAGCACAAAGCTAGGTCTTCCCCCCGCTGAGCAGTTCTTC. The full variable domain, rest sourced from reference TRBV7-8 and TRBJ2-1, is GAGVSQSPRYKVAKRGQDVALRCDPISGHVSLFWYQQALGQGPEFLTYFQNEAQLDKSGLPSDRFFAERPEGSVSTLKIQRTQQEDSAVYLCASSTKLGLPPAEQFFGPGTRLTVL.

The chain employs TRBV12-3 or TRBV12-4 and TRBJ2-5; 10 bases agree with TRBD1. There are 15 residues in the CDR3. Trimming removed 2 bases from V and 5 bases from J; junction bases left unmatched: 5. The CDR3 nucleotides are TGTGCCAGCAGTTTACCGACAGGGGGCCTGGAGACCCAGTACTTC. It translates to CASSLPTGGLETQYF.

The chain is built from TRBV29-1 and TRBJ2-7; 8 positions agree with TRBD1. Germline V gene sequence: CDR1 SQVTM, CDR2 ANQGSEA. CDR3 length: 12 amino acids. V lost 5 bases and J lost 4; bases outside the gene matches: 4. CDR3 bases: TGCAGCGTTAATCAGGGGGCATACGAGCAGTACTTC. Its translation: CSVNQGAYEQYF.

Note on this clonotype: A much bigger clone sits one base away, suggesting this may be a read error. The V and J genes are TRBV7-9 and TRBJ2-3; D gene uncertain. This CDR3 is 14 amino acids long. CDR1 is SEHNR and CDR2 is FQNEAQ in the germline V gene (reference sequence). The CDR3 reads CASSHGGATETQYF. The DNA for the CDR3 is TGTGCCAGCAGCCACGGTGGAGCCACAGAAACGCAGTATTTT.